One sample yielded the 32 T cell receptor beta chains listed below, sequenced in a study of blood T cell repertoires in COVID-19. Using immunoSEQ multiplex PCR, the repertoire was profiled, and TCRdb retains in-frame clones only, with some absent. The data contain almost 400,000 clones, around 87% of them singletons. Sequenced input: peripheral blood. Receptors were obtained from a woman aged 55-75 years with COVID-19, enrolled during active disease.

The chain carries TRBV6-5 and TRBJ1-3, with a possible D match to TRBD1 (5 bases). This CDR3 region has 15 residues. V gave up 6 bases and J gave up 0 bases, with 12 bases separating them. Germline CDR1 and CDR2: MNHEY and SVGAGI. CDR3 nucleotide sequence: TGTGCCAGCAGGTCTGGGGCCTTCTCTGGAAACACCATATATTTT. This encodes CASRSGAFSGNTIYF.

CDR3 sequence (DNA): TGCGCCAGCAGCTTGGCTTATGAGACCCAGTACTTC. Translation: CASSLAYETQYF. The chain is built from TRBV5-1 and TRBJ2-5; D remains ambiguous. The V gene lost 0 bases and the J gene lost 5 bases, with 5 bases spanning the gap. The germline V gene encodes CDR1 SGHRS and CDR2 YFSETQ. CDR3 length: 12 residues.

The chain combines TRBV10-1 with TRBJ1-1; perhaps TRBD1 as D (6 bases). CDR1 is WNHNN and CDR2 is SYGVQD in the germline V gene (reference sequence). V lost 2 bases and J 3 bases, leaving 7 bases between the germline ends. The CDR3 totals 13 residues. The CDR3 loop reads CASSEQGYTEAFF. The CDR3 DNA reads as TGCGCCAGCAGTGAGCAGGGGTACACTGAAGCTTTCTTT.

This clone was counted a single time. V and J are TRBV19 and TRBJ1-1; D is uncertain. The CDR3 has 12 residues. The germline CDR1 and CDR2 sequences are LNHDA and SQIVND (reference sequence). Trimming took off 5 bases at V and 11 bases at J, with 15 bases between the two ends. The CDR3 coding sequence is TGTGCCAGTAGTTTCGATCCCTCCCGGGCTTTCTTT. It specifies CASSFDPSRAFF.

V is TRBV29-1 and J is TRBJ1-1; 7 positions match TRBD1. Germline V gene sequence: CDR1 SQVTM, CDR2 ANQGSEA. CDR3 length: 12 amino acids. V dropped 5 bases and J dropped 8; count of bases not matched to a gene: 8. This CDR3 reads CSVSTGWDEAFF. In DNA form, the CDR3 reads TGCAGCGTTTCGACAGGGTGGGACGAAGCTTTCTTT.

The chain uses TRBV11-3 and TRBJ2-7; 7 nucleotides line up with TRBD1. CDR3 length: 14 amino acids. J lost 3 bases, V lost 6 bases, and 8 bases had no gene match. CDR1 SGHNT and CDR2 YENEEA come from the germline V gene. The CDR3 loop is CASSPGGALYEQYF. The DNA for the CDR3 is TGTGCCAGCAGTCCAGGGGGAGCCCTCTACGAGCAGTACTTC.

The rearrangement joins TRBV7-9 to TRBJ1-1, with 8 bases aligning to TRBD1. Trimming took 6 bases from V and 5 from J; bases not matched to a gene: 5. In germline, CDR1 is SEHNR, CDR2 FQNEAQ (reference sequence). The CDR3 sequence is 13 residues long. The CDR3 DNA reads TGTGCCAGCAGAAAAACAGGGGGTACTGAAGCTTTCTTT. Its protein is CASRKTGGTEAFF.

The chain combines TRBV7-2 with TRBJ1-6; D remains ambiguous. Trimming left V 2 bases short and J 2 bases short, with 10 bases between. Looked up from germline, CDR1 is SGHTA and CDR2 is FQGNSA. This CDR3 is built from 16 residues. The CDR3 here is CASSLNEFAYNSPLHF. As DNA, the CDR3 is TGTGCCAGCAGCTTAAATGAGTTTGCCTATAATTCACCCCTCCACTTT.

The chain couples TRBV5-1 to TRBJ1-1; D possibly corresponds to TRBD1 (6 bases). Germline V gene lookup returns CDR1 SGHRS and CDR2 YFSETQ. Trimming pared 4 bases from V and 2 bases from J, leaving 18 bases between. This CDR3 region has 16 residues. CDR3 in amino acids: CASSGGATGTNTEAFF. For the CDR3, the DNA is TGCGCCAGCAGCGGGGGGGCGACGGGGACAAACACTGAAGCTTTCTTT.

This clone was recorded only once. This chain joins TRBV27 and TRBJ1-4; D uncertain. The germline V gene encodes CDR1 MNHEY and CDR2 SMNVEV (reference sequence). The CDR3 totals 15 residues. Trimming stripped 4 bases from V and 5 bases from J, with 14 bases between. The CDR3 DNA is TGTGCCAGCAGTTATCGGGGAATAGGGAATGAAAAACTGTTTTTT. It is translated as CASSYRGIGNEKLFF.

The chain is built from TRBV10-3 and TRBJ1-2; TRBD1 is a possible D gene (6 bases). The CDR3 consists of 15 residues. Germline V CDR1 and CDR2: ENHRY, SYGVKD. V lost 3 bases and J 2 bases, leaving 13 bases between the germline ends. CDR3 region: CAISETGSLNYGYTF. The DNA for the CDR3 is TGTGCCATCAGTGAAACAGGGTCGTTGAACTATGGCTACACCTTC.

V and J are TRBV9 and TRBJ1-3; 8 nucleotides line up with TRBD1. In germline, CDR1 is SGDLS, CDR2 YYNGEE. The CDR3 contains 15 residues. Trimming removed 4 bases from V and 0 bases from J; junction bases left unmatched: 3. The CDR3 loop is CASSRQGTSGNTIYF. The CDR3 DNA follows: TGTGCCAGCAGCCGACAGGGGACCTCTGGAAACACCATATATTTT.

The chain links TRBV13 to TRBJ1-2; tentatively, D is TRBD1 (6 bases). The CDR3 contains 15 residues. The germline V gene has CDR1 PRHDT and CDR2 FYEKMQ (reference sequence). The germline V and J ends were trimmed by 5 bases and 6 bases, with 19 bases remaining between them. CDR3 DNA sequence: TGTGCCAGCAGCATCATCCGGGACACAGGACATGGCTACACCTTC. Its protein is CASSIIRDTGHGYTF.

The rearrangement links TRBV5-1 to TRBJ1-1, with a possible D match to TRBD1 (6 bases). CDR1 is SGHRS, CDR2 YFSETQ, per germline. The CDR3 extends over 17 amino acids. With 0 bases removed from V and 3 bases from J, the gap between germline ends came to 18 bases. CDR3: CASSLGPMQGKDTEAFF. In DNA form, the CDR3 reads TGCGCCAGCAGCTTGGGCCCCATGCAGGGGAAGGACACTGAAGCTTTCTTT. Using reference TRBV5-1 and TRBJ1-1 for the parts outside the CDR3, the full variable domain is KAGVTQTPRYLIKTRGQQVTLSCSPISGHRSVSWYQQTPGQGLQFLFEYFSETQRNKGNFPGRFSGRQFSNSRSEMNVSTLELGDSALYLCASSLGPMQGKDTEAFFGQGTRLTVV.

This clone was recorded a few times. V gene TRBV29-1 combines with J gene TRBJ2-7; perhaps TRBD1 as D (7 bases). The length of the CDR3 is 14 residues. The germline gives CDR1 SQVTM, CDR2 ANQGSEA. Trimming removed 2 bases at V and 3 bases at J, with 14 bases between. The CDR3 region has the DNA TGCAGCGTTGAACCCCCAGGGGGAGGCTACGAGCAGTACTTC. This encodes CSVEPPGGGYEQYF.

There are a few counts of this clone. The chain uses TRBV12-3 or TRBV12-4 and TRBJ1-6, with a possible D match to TRBD1 (6 bases). Trimming stripped 6 bases from V and 9 bases from J, with 12 bases between. The CDR3 is 13 residues long. CDR3 bases: TGTGCCAGCAGCACAGGGTTATCTTCACCCCTCCACTTT. It encodes CASSTGLSSPLHF.

The rearrangement links TRBV5-6 to TRBJ2-3; perhaps TRBD2 as D (6 bases). Per germline, CDR1 SGHDT and CDR2 YYEEEE. The CDR3 has 15 residues. V was clipped by 5 bases and J by 6 bases, with 19 bases between them. The CDR3 DNA follows: TGTGCCAGCAGGCGCGCGGGGCGGGGTATGGATACGCAGTATTTT. Protein: CASRRAGRGMDTQYF.

The V and J genes are TRBV14 and TRBJ1-1; TRBD1 agrees at 7 bases. Germline lookup yields CDR1 SGHDN and CDR2 FVKESK. The CDR3 loop spans 16 amino acids. Germline trimming cut 5 bases from V and 0 bases from J; bases unmatched to any gene: 9. The CDR3, as DNA: TGTGCCAGCAGCAGACAGGGTTTGTCCGTGAACACTGAAGCTTTCTTT. It specifies CASSRQGLSVNTEAFF.

This clone appeared a single time. The chain combines TRBV6-5 with TRBJ2-1, with 10 bases fitting TRBD2. With V trimmed by 6 bases and J by 3 bases, 5 bases remained unmatched. Germline CDR1 is MNHEY and CDR2 is SVGAGI. The CDR3 length is 15 residues. The CDR3 DNA sequence: TGTGCCAGCAGGTCCACTAGCGGGAACTACAATGAGCAGTTCTTC. This codes for CASRSTSGNYNEQFF.

The chain uses TRBV18 and TRBJ1-2; TRBD1 might be the D (5 bases). Trimming removed 0 bases at V and 1 base at J, with 9 bases between. The CDR3 has 15 amino acids. Germline V gene data show CDR1 as KGHSH and CDR2 as LQKENI. CDR3 sequence: CASSPPTALNYGYTF. For the CDR3, the DNA is TGTGCCAGCTCACCACCGACAGCGCTTAACTATGGCTACACCTTC.

This clone is a singleton in its sample. The chain combines TRBV10-1 with TRBJ1-4; possible D gene TRBD1, 6 bases. V gave up 0 bases and J gave up 5 bases, with 10 bases separating them. The CDR3 is 15 amino acids. CDR1 WNHNN and CDR2 SYGVQD come from the germline V gene (reference sequence). DNA for the CDR3: TGCGCCAGCAGTGAGTCGGGGGCAGGAAATGAAAAACTGTTTTTT. Its protein is CASSESGAGNEKLFF.

J is TRBJ2-3 and V is TRBV19; D possibly corresponds to TRBD1 (5 bases). Germline lookup yields CDR1 LNHDA and CDR2 SQIVND (reference sequence). The germline V and J ends were trimmed by 3 bases and 2 bases, with 15 bases remaining between them. This CDR3 is 16 amino acids long. CDR3 in amino acids: CASSIESGHYTDTQYF. CDR3 DNA sequence: TGTGCCAGTAGTATTGAGTCCGGACACTACACAGATACGCAGTATTTT.

The genes are TRBV5-1 and TRBJ1-1; D is unclear. The V gene lost 0 bases and the J gene lost 10 bases, with 10 bases spanning the gap. This CDR3 is 12 amino acids long. Germline V gene sequence: CDR1 SGHRS, CDR2 YFSETQ. CDR3 bases: TGCGCCAGCAGCTTGGCTGGGGAGAGAGCTTTCTTT. It encodes CASSLAGERAFF. The full variable domain, rest sourced from reference TRBV5-1 and TRBJ1-1, is KAGVTQTPRYLIKTRGQQVTLSCSPISGHRSVSWYQQTPGQGLQFLFEYFSETQRNKGNFPGRFSGRQFSNSRSEMNVSTLELGDSALYLCASSLAGERAFFGQGTRLTVV.

The V and J genes are TRBV5-1 and TRBJ2-5, with 11 bases lining up with TRBD2. The CDR3 has 18 residues. V lost 0 bases, J lost 1 base, and 8 bases stayed unmatched. Germline V CDR1 and CDR2: SGHRS, YFSETQ. CDR3 protein: CASSLDVAGGLLQETQYF. The DNA of the CDR3 is TGCGCCAGCAGCTTGGATGTAGCGGGGGGGCTTCTCCAAGAGACCCAGTACTTC.

DNA for the CDR3: TGTGCCAGCAGCCTGGAGGGGTATTCTGGAAACACCATATATTTT. Translating gives CASSLEGYSGNTIYF. The V and J genes are TRBV7-9 and TRBJ1-3, with D possibly matching TRBD1 (5 bases). V lost 5 bases and J 1 base, leaving 12 bases between the germline ends. This CDR3 spans 15 amino acids. Germline V gives CDR1 SEHNR, CDR2 FQNEAQ (reference sequence).

The chain employs TRBV5-4 and TRBJ2-7; TRBD1 matches 11 bases. Germline loops: CDR1 SGHNT, CDR2 YYREEE (reference sequence). Trimming at V came to 4 bases and at J to 3 bases, leaving 6 bases not matched to a gene. The CDR3 runs 15 residues. CDR3 region: CASSGGTGGFYEQYF. CDR3 nucleotide sequence: TGTGCCAGCAGCGGAGGGACAGGGGGTTTCTACGAGCAGTACTTC.

CDR3 DNA sequence: TGCGCCAGCTCGCCCCCCAGGGTCGGCACCGGGGAGCTGTTTTTT. This encodes CASSPPRVGTGELFF. The chain recombines TRBV5-1 with TRBJ2-2; a possible D gene is TRBD1 (5 bases). Trimming shortened V by 7 bases and J by 4 bases, and 17 bases separated the two germline ends. In germline, CDR1 is SGHRS, CDR2 YFSETQ. The CDR3 extends over 15 amino acids.

The CDR3 DNA reads as TGTGCCAGCAGCCAGGGACAGCTCCACGCGAAATCTTTCTTT. Translated: CASSQGQLHAKSFF. The rearrangement uses TRBV16 and TRBJ1-1, with 7 bases identical to TRBD1. The germline V gene has CDR1 KGHSY and CDR2 FQNENV. The CDR3 covers 14 residues. V was pared by 3 bases and J by 12 bases, with 13 bases of the junction left unmatched.

The chain carries TRBV5-1 and TRBJ2-1; 7 nucleotides agree with TRBD2. The J segment lost 5 bases and the V segment lost 2 bases, leaving 7 bases of the junction unmatched. The CDR3 has 15 amino acids. Germline lookup yields CDR1 SGHRS and CDR2 YFSETQ. The CDR3 DNA follows: TGCGCCAGCAGCTTTTCTGGCGGGGGAAACAATGAGCAGTTCTTC. Protein sequence: CASSFSGGGNNEQFF.

In DNA form, the CDR3 reads TGCGCCAGCAGCCCTCCGACTAGCGGGGGCACAGATACGCAGTATTTT. It yields the protein CASSPPTSGGTDTQYF. This chain links TRBV5-1 with TRBJ2-3, with 11 bases lining up with TRBD2. Germline V gene sequence: CDR1 SGHRS, CDR2 YFSETQ. J gave up 1 base and V 4 bases, and 5 bases lay outside the gene matches. The CDR3 is 16 amino acids. Filled out from reference TRBV5-1 and TRBJ2-3, the complete variable domain reads KAGVTQTPRYLIKTRGQQVTLSCSPISGHRSVSWYQQTPGQGLQFLFEYFSETQRNKGNFPGRFSGRQFSNSRSEMNVSTLELGDSALYLCASSPPTSGGTDTQYFGPGTRLTVL.

The rearrangement uses TRBV5-8 and TRBJ2-4; D is perhaps TRBD1 (6 bases). In germline, CDR1 is SGHTS, CDR2 YDEGEE. V was pared by 3 bases and J by 1 base, with 14 bases between. The CDR3 sequence is 16 residues long. CDR3 region: CASSYYQGLAKNIQYF. The CDR3, as DNA: TGTGCCAGCAGCTATTACCAGGGGCTTGCCAAAAACATTCAGTACTTC.

V is TRBV5-1 and J is TRBJ2-3; TRBD2 agrees at 9 bases. Losses at the gene ends were 6 bases for V and 5 bases for J; bases not matched to a gene: 10. Germline V gene sequence: CDR1 SGHRS, CDR2 YFSETQ. The CDR3 has 15 amino acids. The CDR3 here is CASKESGGPGDTQYF. The CDR3 coding sequence is TGCGCCAGCAAGGAAAGCGGGGGGCCGGGAGATACGCAGTATTTT.